Each of the 5 T cell receptor beta chains below was sequenced from the same sample in a study of glioma-infiltrating T cells. The iRepertoire nested amplicon-rescue multiplex PCR amplified TCR alpha and beta CDR3s from RNA. TCRdb re-called the multiplex PCR reads through MiXCR, storing one row per CDR3 protein. The repertoire holds over 90,000 distinct CDR3 sequences, with around 29% as singletons. The sequenced sample was glioma tissue, nonneoplastic brain tissue, or PBMCs (not recorded which). The receptors stem from a human donor with low-grade glioma or glioblastoma, undergoing nonglioma brain surgery, or in good health (not recorded which).

The chain is built from TRBV20-1 and TRBJ2-5; D may be TRBD2 (7 bases). The length of the CDR3 is 14 residues. Germline V lookup: CDR1 DFQATT, CDR2 SNEGSKA (reference sequence). Trimming pared 0 bases from V and 7 bases from J, leaving 15 bases between. The CDR3 spells CSARDDGGGGTQYF. The CDR3 nucleotides are TGCAGTGCTAGAGATGACGGGGGCGGGGGGACCCAGTACTTC.

This clonotype was found many times. V is TRBV7-2 and J is TRBJ2-7; 11 bases align to TRBD1. The CDR3 loop spans 14 amino acids. V lost 5 bases, J lost 3 bases, and 3 bases stayed unmatched. Germline CDR1 and CDR2: SGHTA and FQGNSA. In DNA form, the CDR3 reads TGTGCCAGCAGCCAGGACAGGGGGCTCTACGAGCAGTACTTC. Its translation is CASSQDRGLYEQYF. Full variable domain (outside the CDR3, taken from reference TRBV7-2 and TRBJ2-7): GAGVSQSPSNKVTEKGKDVELRCDPISGHTALYWYRQSLGQGLEFLIYFQGNSAPDKSGLPSDRFSAERTGGSVSTLTIQRTQQEDSAVYLCASSQDRGLYEQYFGPGTRLTVT.

This clonotype was seen a handful of times. The J gene is TRBJ1-5, the V gene TRBV19; the match to TRBD1 covers 7 bases. CDR1 is LNHDA, CDR2 SQIVND, per germline (reference sequence). V shed 7 bases, J shed 3 bases, and the junction held 6 bases outside the gene matches. CDR3 length: 14 amino acids. Here the CDR3 reads CASTPDRINQPQHF. The CDR3 DNA is TGTGCCAGTACCCCGGACAGGATCAATCAGCCCCAGCATTTT. The variable domain in full, with the rest retrieved from reference TRBV19 and TRBJ1-5, is DGGITQSPKYLFRKEGQNVTLSCEQNLNHDAMYWYRQDPGQGLRLIYYSQIVNDFQKGDIAEGYSVSREKKESFPLTVTSAQKNPTAFYLCASTPDRINQPQHFGDGTRLSIL.

The V gene is TRBV18, the J gene TRBJ1-5, with no clear D. From germline, CDR1 is KGHSH and CDR2 LQKENI. Trimming took 5 bases from V and 8 from J, leaving 13 bases between them. The CDR3 has 13 residues. This CDR3 is CASSSSLEEPQHF. In DNA, the CDR3 is TGTGCCAGCTCATCGTCCCTTGAGGAGCCCCAGCATTTT.

This clonotype was seen a handful of times. V gene TRBV4-3 combines with J gene TRBJ2-2; possibly TRBD2 for D (6 bases). Trimming took 0 bases from V and 3 from J, leaving 14 bases between them. This CDR3 contains 17 residues. CDR1 is LGHNA and CDR2 is YSLEER in the germline V gene. The CDR3: CASSQDSGPRDTGELFF. In nucleotides, the CDR3 is TGCGCCAGCAGCCAAGATAGCGGACCACGGGACACCGGGGAGCTGTTTTTT.